A single sample is the source of the 10 T cell receptor beta chains below, sequenced in a study of OX40 agonist ivuxolimab in advanced cancers. Repertoires were generated with immunoSEQ multiplex PCR, while TCRdb's copy carries only in-frame clones and drops some. This sample has 65,000 to 70,000 clones, with about 80% found just once. The specimen comprised CD4+ or CD8+ T cells sorted from blood, sampled in a trial of the OX40 agonist ivuxolimab. The origin of the receptors is an adult with an advanced solid tumor such as melanoma, head and neck, liver or kidney cancer.

The chain has TRBV7-8 and TRBJ2-2; D possibly corresponds to TRBD2 (5 bases). CDR1 is SGHVS and CDR2 is FQNEAQ in the germline V gene. The CDR3 covers 16 residues. The V gene lost 2 bases and the J gene lost 1 base, with 11 bases spanning the gap. CDR3 amino acids: CASSLLGGQNTGELFF. The DNA of the CDR3 is TGTGCCAGCAGCTTATTGGGCGGGCAGAACACCGGGGAGCTGTTTTTT.

The V and J genes are TRBV6-6 and TRBJ1-2; a weak D match, TRBD1 (5 bases). There are 12 residues in the CDR3. V lost 10 bases, J lost 5 bases, and 14 bases lay in between. Germline assignment: CDR1 MNHNY and CDR2 SVGAGI (reference sequence). The CDR3 loop reads CAKGRKGYGYTF. The CDR3 DNA reads TGTGCCAAAGGAAGGAAGGGGTATGGCTACACCTTC.

V gene TRBV2 combines with J gene TRBJ2-3; 10 bases match TRBD2. The V and J ends lost 6 bases and 2 bases, in that order; junction bases with no gene match: 17. The CDR3 runs to 19 residues. Per the germline V gene, CDR1 is SNHLY and CDR2 is FYNNEI. Here the CDR3 DNA reads TGTGCCAGCAGACCCATGAGAGCGGGAGGGAGTTTGGACACAGATACGCAGTATTTT. This codes for CASRPMRAGGSLDTDTQYF.

V usage is TRBV6-5 and J usage is TRBJ2-7; D is perhaps TRBD1 (6 bases). Trimming left V 6 bases short and J 4 bases short, with 13 bases between. Germline V gene sequence: CDR1 MNHEY, CDR2 SVGAGI. The CDR3 has 13 amino acids. Written as DNA, the CDR3 is TGTGCCAGCAGACCTCCCGGACAGTACGAGCAGTACTTC. It translates to CASRPPGQYEQYF.

CDR3 sequence: CAWSLGDSEGDEQYF. CDR3 bases: TGTGCCTGGAGTCTAGGGGACAGCGAGGGGGACGAGCAGTACTTC. This rearrangement joins TRBV30 to TRBJ2-7; the match to TRBD1 covers 7 bases. V shed 2 bases and J 5 bases; nucleotides not matched to a gene: 12. The CDR3 spans 15 residues. The germline V gene encodes CDR1 GTSNPN and CDR2 SVGIG (reference sequence).

The chain recombines TRBV5-1 with TRBJ1-1; D is perhaps TRBD1 (5 bases). CDR1 and CDR2 (germline): SGHRS, YFSETQ. V was cut by 2 bases and J by 0 bases, with 8 bases left in between. The CDR3 extends over 14 amino acids. The chain's CDR3 is CASSLQVMNTEAFF. The CDR3 nucleotides read TGCGCCAGCAGCTTACAGGTAATGAACACTGAAGCTTTCTTT.

The rearrangement links TRBV7-9 to TRBJ1-2; 11 bases map to TRBD1. This CDR3 region has 15 residues. V shed 6 bases and J 5 bases; nucleotides not matched to a gene: 8. The germline V gene encodes CDR1 SEHNR and CDR2 FQNEAQ (reference sequence). CDR3 bases: TGTGCCAGCAGTCCAGGACAGGGGGCCGGATATGGCTACACCTTC. Translating it yields CASSPGQGAGYGYTF.

V and J are TRBV5-1 and TRBJ2-5; D possibly corresponds to TRBD2 (5 bases). Germline V gives CDR1 SGHRS, CDR2 YFSETQ. CDR3 size: 13 residues. Trimming removed 6 bases from V and 5 bases from J, with 14 bases in between. The CDR3 is CASNPTGEETQYF. The CDR3 region has the DNA TGCGCCAGCAACCCCACCGGGGAGGAGACCCAGTACTTC. Full variable domain (rest looked up from reference TRBV5-1 and TRBJ2-5): KAGVTQTPRYLIKTRGQQVTLSCSPISGHRSVSWYQQTPGQGLQFLFEYFSETQRNKGNFPGRFSGRQFSNSRSEMNVSTLELGDSALYLCASNPTGEETQYFGPGTRLLVL.

The chain joins TRBV2 to TRBJ1-4; the D is unclear. Trimming left V 6 bases short and J 4 bases short, with 9 bases between. The germline V gene encodes CDR1 SNHLY and CDR2 FYNNEI. The CDR3 contains 13 residues. CDR3: CASRSPRNEKLFF. In DNA form, the CDR3 reads TGTGCCAGCAGGTCTCCTCGTAATGAAAAACTGTTTTTT.

This rearrangement joins TRBV28 to TRBJ1-1; D is perhaps TRBD1 (5 bases). There are 13 residues in the CDR3. Trimming removed 6 bases from V and 1 base from J, with 9 bases in between. Germline CDR1 MDHEN, CDR2 SYDVKM. DNA of the CDR3: TGTGCCAGCAGGGGGCTTAGGAACACTGAAGCTTTCTTT. Its protein is CASRGLRNTEAFF. The variable domain in full, completed from reference TRBV28 and TRBJ1-1, reads DVKVTQSSRYLVKRTGEKVFLECVQDMDHENMFWYRQDPGLGLRLIYFSYDVKMKEKGDIPEGYSVSREKKERFSLILESASTNQTSMYLCASRGLRNTEAFFGQGTRLTVV.